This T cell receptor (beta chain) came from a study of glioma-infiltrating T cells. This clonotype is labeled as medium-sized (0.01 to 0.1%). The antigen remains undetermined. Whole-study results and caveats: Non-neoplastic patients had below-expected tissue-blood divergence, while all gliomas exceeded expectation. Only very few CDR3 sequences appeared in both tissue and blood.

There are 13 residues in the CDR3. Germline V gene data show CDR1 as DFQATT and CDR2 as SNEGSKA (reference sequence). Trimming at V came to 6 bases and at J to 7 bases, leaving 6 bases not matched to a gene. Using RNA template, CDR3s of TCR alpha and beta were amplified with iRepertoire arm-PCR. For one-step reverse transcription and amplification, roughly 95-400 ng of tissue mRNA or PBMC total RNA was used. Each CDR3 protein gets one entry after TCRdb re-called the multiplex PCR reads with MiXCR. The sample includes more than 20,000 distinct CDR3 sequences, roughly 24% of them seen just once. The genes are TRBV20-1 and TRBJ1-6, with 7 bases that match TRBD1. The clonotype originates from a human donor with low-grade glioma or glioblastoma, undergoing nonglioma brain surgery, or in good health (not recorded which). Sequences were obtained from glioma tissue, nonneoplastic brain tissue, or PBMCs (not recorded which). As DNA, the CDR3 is TGCAGTGCGTCGCGGACAGGAAATTCACCCCTCCACTTT. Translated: CSASRTGNSPLHF.